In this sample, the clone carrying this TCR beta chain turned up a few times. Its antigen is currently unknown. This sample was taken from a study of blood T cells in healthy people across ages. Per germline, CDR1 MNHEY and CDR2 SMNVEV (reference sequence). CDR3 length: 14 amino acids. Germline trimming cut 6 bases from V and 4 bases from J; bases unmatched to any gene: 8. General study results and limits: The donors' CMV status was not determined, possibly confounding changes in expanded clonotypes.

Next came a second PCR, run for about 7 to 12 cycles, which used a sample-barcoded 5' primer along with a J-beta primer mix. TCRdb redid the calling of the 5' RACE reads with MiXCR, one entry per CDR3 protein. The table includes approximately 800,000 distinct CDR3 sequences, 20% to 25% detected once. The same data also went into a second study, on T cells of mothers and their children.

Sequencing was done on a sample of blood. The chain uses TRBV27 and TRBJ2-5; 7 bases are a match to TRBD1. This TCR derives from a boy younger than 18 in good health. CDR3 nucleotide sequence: TGTGCCAGCAGCGAAGGGGGCTCAGCAGAGACCCAGTACTTC. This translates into CASSEGGSAETQYF.